This T cell receptor (beta chain) was profiled in a study of blood T cell repertoires in COVID-19. CDR3 length: 14 amino acids. The germline CDR1 and CDR2 sequences are LNHDA and SQIVND (reference sequence). J lost 11 bases, V lost 9 bases, and 15 bases had no gene match. Authors' processing steps: By means of reference gene primer amplification, nucleated cell counts were estimated. Some clones are missing from TCRdb's copy, which holds only in-frame ones; the method was immunoSEQ multiplex PCR. The V and J calls and clone size were taken over from that table, and D and trimming were inferred from the DNA. Altogether some 200,000 clones are present, 60% to 85% being singletons, with the ten largest covering about 9%.

Sequencing input: peripheral blood. The chain uses TRBV19 and TRBJ1-4; 7 bases are shared with TRBD1. This clonotype was sampled from a woman in her 50s with active or convalescent COVID-19. CDR3 amino acids: CASQWGTARGKLFF. CDR3 nucleotides: TGTGCCAGCCAGTGGGGGACAGCCCGTGGTAAACTGTTTTTT.